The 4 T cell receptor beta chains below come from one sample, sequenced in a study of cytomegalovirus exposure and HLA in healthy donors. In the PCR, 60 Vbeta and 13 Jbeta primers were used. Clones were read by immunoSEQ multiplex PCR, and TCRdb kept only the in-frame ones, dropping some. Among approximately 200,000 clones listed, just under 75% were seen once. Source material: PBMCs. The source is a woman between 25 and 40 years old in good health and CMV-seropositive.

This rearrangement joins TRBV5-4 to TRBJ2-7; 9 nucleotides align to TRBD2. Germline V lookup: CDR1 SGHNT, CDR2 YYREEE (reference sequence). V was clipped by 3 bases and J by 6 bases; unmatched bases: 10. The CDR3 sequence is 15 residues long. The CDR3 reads CASSSIGAGGGEQYF. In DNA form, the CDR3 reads TGTGCCAGCAGCTCCATCGGGGCGGGAGGGGGCGAGCAGTACTTC.

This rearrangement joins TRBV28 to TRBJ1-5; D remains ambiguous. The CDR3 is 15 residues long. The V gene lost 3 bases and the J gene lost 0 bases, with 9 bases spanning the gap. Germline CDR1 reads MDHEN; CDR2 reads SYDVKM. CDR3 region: CASSFARSSNQPQHF. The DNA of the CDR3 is TGTGCCAGCAGTTTTGCGCGATCTAGCAATCAGCCCCAGCATTTT.

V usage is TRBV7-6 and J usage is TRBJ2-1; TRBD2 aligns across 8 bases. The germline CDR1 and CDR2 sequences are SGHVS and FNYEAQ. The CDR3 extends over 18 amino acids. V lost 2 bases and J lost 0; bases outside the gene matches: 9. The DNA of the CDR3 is TGTGCCAGCAGCTTAAGAGCACTAGCGGAAGTCTCCTACAATGAGCAGTTCTTC. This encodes CASSLRALAEVSYNEQFF. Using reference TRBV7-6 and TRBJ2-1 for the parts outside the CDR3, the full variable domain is GAGVSQSPRYKVTKRGQDVALRCDPISGHVSLYWYRQALGQGPEFLTYFNYEAQQDKSGLPNDRFSAERPEGSISTLTIQRTEQRDSAMYRCASSLRALAEVSYNEQFFGPGTRLTVL.

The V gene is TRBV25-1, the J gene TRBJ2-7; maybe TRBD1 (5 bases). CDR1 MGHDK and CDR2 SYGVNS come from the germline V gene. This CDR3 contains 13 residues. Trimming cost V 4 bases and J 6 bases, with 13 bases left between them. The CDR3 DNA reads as TGTGCCAGCAGTGGGGGCGGCTCTGGCGAGCAGTACTTC. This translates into CASSGGGSGEQYF.